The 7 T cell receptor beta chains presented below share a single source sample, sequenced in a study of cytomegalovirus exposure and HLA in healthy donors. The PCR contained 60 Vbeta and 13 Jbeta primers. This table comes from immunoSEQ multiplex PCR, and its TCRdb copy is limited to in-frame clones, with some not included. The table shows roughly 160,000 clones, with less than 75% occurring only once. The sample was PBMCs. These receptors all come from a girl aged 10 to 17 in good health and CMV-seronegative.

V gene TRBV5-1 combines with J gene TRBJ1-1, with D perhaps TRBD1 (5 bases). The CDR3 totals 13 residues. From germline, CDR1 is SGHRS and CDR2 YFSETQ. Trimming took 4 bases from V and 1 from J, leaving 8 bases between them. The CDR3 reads CASSGDSNTEAFF. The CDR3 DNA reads TGCGCCAGCAGCGGGGACTCGAACACTGAAGCTTTCTTT.

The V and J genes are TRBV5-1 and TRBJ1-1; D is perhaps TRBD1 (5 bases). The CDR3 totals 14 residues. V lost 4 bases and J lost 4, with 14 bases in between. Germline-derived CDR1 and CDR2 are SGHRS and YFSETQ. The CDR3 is CASSLGREVTEAFF. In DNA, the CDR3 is TGCGCCAGCAGCCTGGGACGGGAGGTCACTGAAGCTTTCTTT.

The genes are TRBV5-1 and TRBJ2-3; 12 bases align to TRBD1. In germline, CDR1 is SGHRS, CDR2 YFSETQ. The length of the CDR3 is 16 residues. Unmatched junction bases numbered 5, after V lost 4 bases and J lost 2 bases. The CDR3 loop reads CASSEGTGGSTDTQYF. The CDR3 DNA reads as TGCGCCAGCAGCGAAGGGACAGGGGGCTCCACAGATACGCAGTATTTT. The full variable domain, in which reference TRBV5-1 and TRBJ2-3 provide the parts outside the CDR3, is KAGVTQTPRYLIKTRGQQVTLSCSPISGHRSVSWYQQTPGQGLQFLFEYFSETQRNKGNFPGRFSGRQFSNSRSEMNVSTLELGDSALYLCASSEGTGGSTDTQYFGPGTRLTVL.

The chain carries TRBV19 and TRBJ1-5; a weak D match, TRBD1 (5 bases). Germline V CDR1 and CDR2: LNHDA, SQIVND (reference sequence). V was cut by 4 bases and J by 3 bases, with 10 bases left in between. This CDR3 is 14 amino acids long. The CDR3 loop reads CASSRRDSNQPQHF. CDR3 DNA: TGTGCCAGTAGTAGGCGGGACTCCAATCAGCCCCAGCATTTT. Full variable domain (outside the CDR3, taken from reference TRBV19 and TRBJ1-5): DGGITQSPKYLFRKEGQNVTLSCEQNLNHDAMYWYRQDPGQGLRLIYYSQIVNDFQKGDIAEGYSVSREKKESFPLTVTSAQKNPTAFYLCASSRRDSNQPQHFGDGTRLSIL.

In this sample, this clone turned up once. The CDR3 DNA follows: TGTGCCAGCAGTGAAGTTGCGAGAGGGTGGGGTTTCGATGCAGATACGCAGTATTTT. This encodes CASSEVARGWGFDADTQYF. V usage is TRBV2 and J usage is TRBJ2-3; D may be TRBD2 (5 bases). Trimming stripped 1 base from V and 4 bases from J, with 24 bases between. This CDR3 has 19 amino acids. Germline V gene lookup returns CDR1 SNHLY and CDR2 FYNNEI.

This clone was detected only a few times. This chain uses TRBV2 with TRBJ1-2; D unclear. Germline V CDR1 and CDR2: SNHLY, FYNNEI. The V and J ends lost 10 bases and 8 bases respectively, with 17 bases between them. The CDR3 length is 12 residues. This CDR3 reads CATSPGFRGYTF. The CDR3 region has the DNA TGTGCCACCTCACCGGGGTTTAGAGGCTACACCTTC.

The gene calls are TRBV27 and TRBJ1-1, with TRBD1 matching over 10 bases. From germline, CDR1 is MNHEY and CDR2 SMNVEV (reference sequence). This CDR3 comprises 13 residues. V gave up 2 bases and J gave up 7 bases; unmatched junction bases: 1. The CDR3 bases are TGTGCCAGCAGTTTAGGGACAGGGGTTGAAGCTTTCTTT. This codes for CASSLGTGVEAFF.